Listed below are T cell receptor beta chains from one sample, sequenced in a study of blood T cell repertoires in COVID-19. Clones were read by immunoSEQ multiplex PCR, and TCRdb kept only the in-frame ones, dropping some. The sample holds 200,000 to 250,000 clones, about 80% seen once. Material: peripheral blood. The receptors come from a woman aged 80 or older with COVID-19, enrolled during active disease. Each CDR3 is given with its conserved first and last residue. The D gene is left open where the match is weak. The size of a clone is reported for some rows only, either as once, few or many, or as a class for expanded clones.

CDR3: CASSTTKGLAWTYEQYF; DNA: TGTGCCAGCAGCACCACCAAAGGACTAGCGTGGACCTACGAGCAGTACTTC; size: .; D: TRBD2; V: TRBV5-4; J: TRBJ2-7
CDR3: CASSFAARSYEQYF; DNA: TGTGCCAGCAGTTTTGCAGCGAGATCCTACGAGCAGTACTTC; size: once; D: .; V: TRBV28; J: TRBJ2-7
CDR3: CASSLTVSNQPQHF; DNA: TGTGCCAGTAGCCTGACAGTGAGCAATCAGCCCCAGCATTTT; size: once; D: .; V: TRBV19; J: TRBJ1-5
CDR3: CASSFSGGGDTQYF; DNA: TGTGCCAGCAGCTTTAGCGGGGGCGGGGATACGCAGTATTTT; size: .; D: TRBD2; V: TRBV5-5; J: TRBJ2-3
CDR3: CASSPLGRDFYNEQFF; DNA: TGTGCCAGCAGCCCCCTGGGCAGAGATTTCTACAATGAGCAGTTCTTC; size: .; D: .; V: TRBV5-5; J: TRBJ2-1
CDR3: CASSSTGAEAFF; DNA: TGTGCCAGCAGTTCGACAGGGGCTGAAGCTTTCTTT; size: once; D: TRBD1; V: TRBV28; J: TRBJ1-1
CDR3: CASSRQFIGSKTNYGYTF; DNA: TGTGCCAGCAGCCGACAATTCATTGGCAGCAAGACTAACTATGGCTACACCTTC; size: few; D: .; V: TRBV7-9; J: TRBJ1-2
CDR3: CASKEREVYEQFF; DNA: TGTGCCAGCAAGGAGCGGGAGGTTTATGAGCAGTTCTTC; size: .; D: TRBD2; V: TRBV11-2; J: TRBJ2-1
CDR3: CASRDSRRAEAFF; DNA: TGCGCCAGCAGAGACAGCCGGAGGGCTGAAGCTTTCTTT; size: few; D: .; V: TRBV10-2; J: TRBJ1-1
CDR3: CASGTSGYNEQFF; DNA: TGTGCCAGCGGGACTAGCGGATACAATGAGCAGTTCTTC; size: .; D: TRBD2; V: TRBV2; J: TRBJ2-1
CDR3: CASSLGRGETQYF; DNA: TGCGCCAGCAGCCTCGGACGCGGGGAGACCCAGTACTTC; size: .; D: .; V: TRBV5-1; J: TRBJ2-5
CDR3: CASSTGSGAYGYTF; DNA: TGTGCCAGCAGCACAGGCAGTGGCGCCTATGGCTACACCTTC; size: .; D: .; V: TRBV9; J: TRBJ1-2
CDR3: CSVRTGEAFF; DNA: TGCAGCGTTCGGACAGGTGAAGCTTTCTTT; size: .; D: TRBD1; V: TRBV29-1; J: TRBJ1-1
CDR3: CASSLGTGYGETEAFF; DNA: TGCGCCAGCAGCTTGGGGACAGGGTATGGGGAGACTGAAGCTTTCTTT; size: .; D: TRBD1; V: TRBV5-1; J: TRBJ1-1
CDR3: CASSPPEGINNQPQHF; DNA: TGTGCCAGCTCACCACCGGAGGGTATTAACAATCAGCCCCAGCATTTT; size: .; D: .; V: TRBV18; J: TRBJ1-5
CDR3: CASSRDRIGPQHF; DNA: TGTGCCAGCAGCAGAGACAGGATCGGGCCCCAGCATTTT; size: .; D: .; V: TRBV7-9; J: TRBJ1-5
CDR3: CASSQAGDSVVTLAKNIQYF; DNA: TGCGCCAGCAGCCAAGCCGGGGACAGCGTCGTGACGCTAGCCAAAAACATTCAGTACTTC; size: once; D: TRBD1; V: TRBV4-1; J: TRBJ2-4
CDR3: CASSLRSTMPGELFF; DNA: TGTGCCAGCAGTTTACGGAGTACGATGCCCGGGGAGCTGTTTTTT; size: .; D: .; V: TRBV27; J: TRBJ2-2
CDR3: CASSETGSGANVLTF; DNA: TGTGCCAGCAGCGAAACAGGGTCTGGGGCCAACGTCCTGACTTTC; size: .; D: .; V: TRBV7-3; J: TRBJ2-6
CDR3: CASSQIDGLEAFF; DNA: TGCGCCAGCAGCCAAATAGACGGACTTGAAGCTTTCTTT; size: .; D: .; V: TRBV4-1; J: TRBJ1-1
CDR3: CASSYGGPGNTIYF; DNA: TGTGCCAGCAGTTACGGTGGGCCTGGAAACACCATATATTTT; size: .; D: .; V: TRBV6-5; J: TRBJ1-3
CDR3: CASSFGGGNTGELFF; DNA: TGCGCCAGCAGCTTTGGCGGCGGGAACACCGGGGAGCTGTTTTTT; size: .; D: .; V: TRBV5-1; J: TRBJ2-2
CDR3: CATSRGGRTDTQYF; DNA: TGTGCCACCAGCAGGGGGGGGAGGACAGATACGCAGTATTTT; size: .; D: TRBD2; V: TRBV15; J: TRBJ2-3
CDR3: CASTAGGPGDEQFF; DNA: TGTGCCAGCACGGCGGGAGGGCCGGGCGATGAGCAGTTCTTC; size: .; D: TRBD2; V: TRBV7-3; J: TRBJ2-1
CDR3: CASSQASRGGTSKAFF; DNA: TGTGCCAGCAGCCAAGCTTCTCGGGGGGGGACATCGAAAGCTTTCTTT; size: few; D: .; V: TRBV3-1/TRBV3-2; J: TRBJ1-1
CDR3: CASSLASGRAFF; DNA: TGTGCCAGCAGCTTGGCCTCAGGGAGGGCTTTCTTT; size: .; D: .; V: TRBV5-4; J: TRBJ1-1
CDR3: CASSFGQNTEAFF; DNA: TGCGCCAGCAGTTTTGGACAGAACACTGAAGCTTTCTTT; size: .; D: .; V: TRBV5-1; J: TRBJ1-1
CDR3: CASSLFELYEQYF; DNA: TGTGCCAGCAGTTTATTTGAACTATACGAGCAGTACTTC; size: once; D: .; V: TRBV12-3/TRBV12-4; J: TRBJ2-7
CDR3: CASSLEGSTEAFF; DNA: TGTGCCAGCAGTTTAGAGGGGTCCACTGAAGCTTTCTTT; size: .; D: .; V: TRBV12-3/TRBV12-4; J: TRBJ1-1
CDR3: CASSKSTAETEAFF; DNA: TGCGCCAGCAGCAAATCCACCGCGGAGACTGAAGCTTTCTTT; size: .; D: .; V: TRBV5-1; J: TRBJ1-1
CDR3: CASSLDRQGLKTQYF; DNA: TGTGCCAGCAGCTTGGACCGACAGGGGTTAAAGACCCAGTACTTC; size: .; D: TRBD1; V: TRBV5-8; J: TRBJ2-5
CDR3: CASSETSGRDEQFF; DNA: TGTGCCAGCAGTGAAACTAGCGGGAGGGATGAGCAGTTCTTC; size: .; D: TRBD2; V: TRBV2; J: TRBJ2-1
CDR3: CASRQGAYEQYF; DNA: TGCGCCAGCAGGCAGGGGGCTTACGAGCAGTACTTC; size: few; D: TRBD1; V: TRBV5-1; J: TRBJ2-7
CDR3: CASSPEGYSSYNEQFF; DNA: TGCGCCAGCAGCCCAGAGGGCTACAGCTCCTACAATGAGCAGTTCTTC; size: .; D: .; V: TRBV5-1; J: TRBJ2-1
CDR3: CASQQNPGTGYGNTIYF; DNA: TGTGCCAGCCAACAAAACCCTGGTACAGGCTATGGAAACACCATATATTTT; size: .; D: .; V: TRBV18; J: TRBJ1-3
CDR3: CASSEVTSGNEQFF; DNA: TGTGCCAGCAGTGAAGTCACTAGCGGAAATGAGCAGTTCTTC; size: .; D: TRBD2; V: TRBV6-1; J: TRBJ2-1
CDR3: CASSVGRLAERNEQFF; DNA: TGTGCCAGCAGCGTAGGGCGCCTAGCGGAGCGCAATGAGCAGTTCTTC; size: .; D: TRBD2; V: TRBV9; J: TRBJ2-1
CDR3: CASSARGQGTRDTQYF; DNA: TGTGCCAGCAGCGCCCGTGGACAGGGTACAAGAGATACGCAGTATTTT; size: .; D: TRBD1; V: TRBV9; J: TRBJ2-3
CDR3: CASSSLGGGASISYEQYF; DNA: TGTGCCAGCAGCTCATTAGGGGGGGGTGCTAGTATCAGCTACGAGCAGTACTTC; size: once; D: .; V: TRBV11-2; J: TRBJ2-7
CDR3: CASSLTETRAQYF; DNA: TGTGCCAGCAGCTTGACCGAGACTAGGGCGCAGTATTTT; size: .; D: .; V: TRBV5-6; J: TRBJ2-3
CDR3: CASSYSTLAGGLEGEQYF; DNA: TGTGCCAGCAGTTACTCGACCCTAGCGGGAGGGCTTGAGGGAGAGCAGTACTTC; size: .; D: TRBD2; V: TRBV6-2/TRBV6-3; J: TRBJ2-7
CDR3: CASTTKDRWNYGYTF; DNA: TGTGCCAGCACCACCAAGGACAGGTGGAACTATGGCTACACCTTC; size: .; D: TRBD1; V: TRBV2; J: TRBJ1-2
CDR3: CASTDNYNSPLHF; DNA: TGTGCCAGCACTGACAACTATAATTCACCCCTCCACTTT; size: .; D: .; V: TRBV2; J: TRBJ1-6
CDR3: CASSPAGFGMNTEAFF; DNA: TGTGCCAGCAGCCCCGCGGGGTTCGGGATGAACACTGAAGCTTTCTTT; size: .; D: .; V: TRBV11-2; J: TRBJ1-1
CDR3: CASGPDSYGEQYF; DNA: TGCGCCAGCGGGCCGGACAGTTATGGCGAGCAGTACTTC; size: .; D: .; V: TRBV10-1; J: TRBJ2-7
CDR3: CASSGTSGRTYYNEQFF; DNA: TGTGCCAGCAGTGGCACTAGCGGGAGGACGTACTACAATGAGCAGTTCTTC; size: .; D: TRBD2; V: TRBV2; J: TRBJ2-1
CDR3: CAISDNSRDRRNQPQHF; DNA: TGTGCCATCAGTGATAATTCCCGGGACAGACGAAATCAGCCCCAGCATTTT; size: .; D: TRBD1; V: TRBV10-3; J: TRBJ1-5
CDR3: CASGTGPTDTQYF; DNA: TGTGCCAGCGGGACAGGCCCCACAGATACGCAGTATTTT; size: .; D: TRBD1; V: TRBV9; J: TRBJ2-3
CDR3: CASSPRTGGGYTF; DNA: TGTGCCAGCAGCCCTAGGACAGGGGGTGGCTACACCTTC; size: .; D: TRBD1; V: TRBV3-1/TRBV3-2; J: TRBJ1-2
CDR3: CASSLSGELFF; DNA: TGTGCCAGCAGCCTTAGCGGGGAGCTGTTTTTT; size: .; D: .; V: TRBV3-1/TRBV3-2; J: TRBJ2-2
CDR3: CASSFGPGGQETQYF; DNA: TGTGCTAGCAGCTTCGGCCCGGGAGGACAAGAGACCCAGTACTTC; size: .; D: TRBD2; V: TRBV7-7; J: TRBJ2-5
CDR3: CAISWGTGQGEYEQYF; DNA: TGTGCCATCAGTTGGGGTACAGGACAGGGAGAGTACGAGCAGTACTTC; size: .; D: TRBD1; V: TRBV10-3; J: TRBJ2-7
CDR3: CASSRRTSGFYEQYF; DNA: TGTGCCAGCAGTAGGCGGACTAGCGGGTTCTACGAGCAGTACTTC; size: .; D: TRBD2; V: TRBV27; J: TRBJ2-7
CDR3: CQLPRDRTDTQYF; DNA: TGTCAACTACCACGGGATCGCACAGATACGCAGTATTTT; size: .; D: .; V: TRBV25-1; J: TRBJ2-3
CDR3: CASSVASGAGNTIYF; DNA: TGTGCCAGCAGCGTAGCTTCGGGGGCTGGAAACACCATATATTTT; size: many; D: .; V: TRBV9; J: TRBJ1-3